The 9 T cell receptor beta chains below all came from one sample that was sequenced in a study of vaccination and CD4 T cells after COVID-19. Cultured CD4+ T cell DNA underwent sequencing with the Oncomine TCR Beta short-read assay. A single record per CDR3 protein comes from TCRdb applying MiXCR to the PCR reads. The repertoire holds 10,000 to 15,000 distinct CDR3 sequences, about three quarters seen once, with around 31% in the top ten. These receptors lack a known antigen. Sample treatment: approximately nine-day PBMC culture with coronavirus spike peptide pools or control peptides (ViraFEST assay). What was sequenced was CD4+ T cells from blood, cultured in vitro. The receptors shown here come from a human donor who had recovered from COVID-19.

The V call is TRBV30, the J call TRBJ1-6, with TRBD1 identical over 9 bases. CDR3 length: 13 amino acids. Per germline, CDR1 GTSNPN and CDR2 SVGIG (reference sequence). Trimming removed 3 bases from V and 10 bases from J; junction bases left unmatched: 4. CDR3 DNA sequence: TGTGCCTGGAGGGGACAGGGTCAATCACCCCTCCACTTT. It translates to CAWRGQGQSPLHF.

The chain combines TRBV20-1 with TRBJ1-2; 8 bases fit TRBD1. CDR1 and CDR2 from the germline V gene are DFQATT and SNEGSKA (reference sequence). The CDR3 is 12 residues long. V lost 6 bases to trimming and J lost 7 bases; unmatched junction nucleotides: 7. This chain's CDR3 is CSATADRAGYTF. CDR3 sequence (DNA): TGCAGTGCCACTGCGGACAGGGCTGGCTACACCTTC.

This chain joins TRBV19 and TRBJ1-2, with TRBD1 matching over 9 bases. Unmatched junction bases numbered 10, after V lost 6 bases and J lost 8 bases. The CDR3 sequence is 14 residues long. Per germline, CDR1 LNHDA and CDR2 SQIVND (reference sequence). The CDR3 here is CASSPTGGPAGYTF. CDR3 in DNA: TGTGCCAGTAGCCCCACAGGGGGCCCGGCCGGCTACACCTTC.

V usage is TRBV6-5 and J usage is TRBJ1-6; D is unresolved. CDR3 length equals 15 residues. The V end lost 4 bases, the J end lost 5 bases, and 12 bases lay between the germline ends. CDR1 is MNHEY and CDR2 is SVGAGI in the germline V gene. CDR3 in DNA: TGTGCCAGCAGTTTTAGGACGGGGAATAATTCACCCCTCCACTTT. This sequence encodes CASSFRTGNNSPLHF.

This clonotype was found a few times. This rearrangement joins TRBV6-5 to TRBJ1-5, with unresolved D. CDR3 length: 15 amino acids. Trimming removed 3 bases at V and 7 bases at J, with 16 bases between. CDR1 MNHEY and CDR2 SVGAGI come from the germline V gene. The CDR3 coding sequence is TGTGCCAGCAGTTATCCTCCCGGCCTTGAGCAGCCCCAGCATTTT. Protein sequence: CASSYPPGLEQPQHF.

Note on this clonotype: Compared with germline, one end of the junction differs, possibly owing to a read error. The chain has TRBV7-7 and TRBJ1-1, with D perhaps matching TRBD1 (6 bases). The CDR3 contains 21 residues. The germline gives CDR1 SSHAT, CDR2 FNYEAQ (reference sequence). CDR3 sequence (DNA): TGTGCTAGCAGCTCCCTGGTATTTTACAGGGATTGGGGAGGGCTAAACACTGAAGCTTTCTTT. Encoded protein: CASSSLVFYRDWGGLNTEAFF.

This sequence joins TRBV11-3 and TRBJ2-2; D is ambiguous. Per germline, CDR1 SGHNT and CDR2 YENEEA. Deletions cut 1 base from V and 6 bases from J, with 12 bases between. The CDR3 runs 15 residues. DNA for the CDR3: TGTGCCAGCAGCTTAGTCCCCGGCCGGGCCGGGGAGCTGTTTTTT. Translation gives CASSLVPGRAGELFF.

V gene TRBV15 combines with J gene TRBJ2-2, with 7 bases lining up with TRBD1. Germline V gene sequence: CDR1 LNHNV, CDR2 YYDKDF (reference sequence). Trimming took 8 bases from V and 4 from J; bases not matched to a gene: 7. The length of the CDR3 is 14 residues. The CDR3 loop is CATRVGQSTGELFF. DNA of the CDR3: TGTGCCACCCGCGTGGGACAGAGCACCGGGGAGCTGTTTTTT.

The CDR3 loop reads CASSWTRDTQYF. In DNA form, the CDR3 reads TGTGCCAGTAGTTGGACTAGAGATACGCAGTATTTT. J is TRBJ2-3 and V is TRBV19, with TRBD2 matching over 7 bases. Germline V gene sequence: CDR1 LNHDA, CDR2 SQIVND (reference sequence). The CDR3 is 12 residues long. V lost 5 bases to trimming and J lost 5 bases; unmatched junction nucleotides: 1.